This TCR beta chain came from a study of human T cells and chemical hapten exposure. The study's findings and limits: Significantly greater numbers of large CDR3 similarity clusters came from expanded TCRs than from controls.

This clonotype was observed at least ten times. What it binds is not known. Time point indicated: patch test 2, 6 weeks after DPC sensitization. Treatment meaning: therapeutic diphenylcyclopropenone sensitization with weekly scalp DPC. MiXCR, applied by TCRdb to the RACE reads, yields one record per CDR3 protein. The sample holds about 350,000 distinct CDR3 sequences, 6% to 7% seen once. The germline V gene encodes CDR1 MNHNS and CDR2 SASEGT. Trimming stripped 1 base from V and 3 bases from J, with 13 bases between. The CDR3 sequence is 16 residues long. This sequence joins TRBV6-1 and TRBJ1-5; D perhaps matches TRBD1 (6 bases). The receptor was derived from a woman between 18 and 30 years old with alopecia areata. Some clones in this sample may be carry-over from other donors' samples. The specimen was whole blood, collected in connection with sensitization to the hapten diphenylcyclopropenone (DPC). The CDR3 protein is CASSEGAGDYNQPQHF. The CDR3 region has the DNA TGTGCCAGCAGTGAAGGGGCAGGGGATTACAATCAGCCCCAGCATTTT.